This passage covers 11 T cell receptor beta chains from one sample sequenced in a study of T cells in Graves' hyperthyroidism and ophthalmopathy. Researchers took RNA transcripts and amplified the TCR beta CDR3 regions from them. HTBI primers were employed in a first-round RT-PCR of the TCR CDR3. Each CDR3 protein gets one entry after TCRdb re-called the multiplex PCR reads with MiXCR. Of a few hundred thousand distinct CDR3 sequences in the sample, roughly 18% were seen once. Source material: blood. These receptors originate from a woman in her fifties or sixties with Graves' hyperthyroidism.

This clonotype occurred many times. This chain links TRBV28 with TRBJ1-1; no firm D call. Trimming removed 3 bases at V and 8 bases at J, with 7 bases between. From germline, CDR1 is MDHEN and CDR2 SYDVKM. The CDR3 spans 11 residues. DNA for the CDR3: TGTGCCAGCAGTTTTGAGGGCGAAGCTTTCTTT. Its translation: CASSFEGEAFF.

V is TRBV4-2 and J is TRBJ2-3; TRBD2 aligns across 8 bases. Germline CDR1 is LGHNA and CDR2 is YNFKEQ. The CDR3 spans 16 residues. V trimming: 1 base; J trimming: 2 bases; junction bases outside the gene matches: 5. CDR3 residues: CASSQVGRGDTDTQYF. The CDR3 DNA is TGTGCCAGCAGCCAAGTGGGGCGGGGGGACACAGATACGCAGTATTTT.

The rearrangement links TRBV7-2 to TRBJ2-7; TRBD2 matches at 9 bases. V lost 6 bases and J lost 2; bases outside the gene matches: 8. CDR3 length: 15 amino acids. Per the germline V gene, CDR1 is SGHTA and CDR2 is FQGNSA. The CDR3 sequence: CASRPPAGGPYEQYF. DNA for the CDR3: TGTGCCAGCAGACCCCCAGCGGGAGGACCCTACGAGCAGTACTTC.

This clonotype was recorded many times. The rearrangement joins TRBV2 to TRBJ2-7; 13 bases are shared with TRBD2. CDR1 and CDR2 from the germline V gene are SNHLY and FYNNEI. The CDR3 is 15 amino acids. The V gene end was trimmed by 6 bases and the J gene end by 4 bases; junction bases not matched to a gene: 6. The CDR3 loop is CASSAGTSGTYEQYF. The CDR3 nucleotides are TGTGCCAGCAGCGCCGGGACTAGCGGGACTTACGAGCAGTACTTC.

This clonotype was detected many times. The chain joins TRBV30 to TRBJ1-2, with D hard to call. Germline CDR1 is GTSNPN and CDR2 is SVGIG (reference sequence). Trimming removed 0 bases from V and 8 bases from J, with 10 bases in between. CDR3 length: 12 residues. This CDR3 reads CAWSVLGGGYTF. DNA for the CDR3: TGTGCCTGGAGTGTACTGGGAGGAGGCTACACCTTC.

This clonotype was detected a few times. This sequence joins TRBV4-1 and TRBJ1-1, with unresolved D. Germline-derived CDR1 and CDR2 are MGHRA and YSYEKL. This CDR3 comprises 13 residues. With 1 base removed from V and 4 bases from J, the gap between germline ends came to 7 bases. CDR3 sequence: CASSQGTSTEAFF. CDR3 nucleotide sequence: TGCGCCAGCAGCCAAGGAACCAGCACTGAAGCTTTCTTT.

This clonotype has more than one count but fewer than ten. CDR3 bases: TGTGCTAGTGGTTTTCCCAGCGACAGAAATTCCTACAATGAGCAGTTCTTC. Translated, it gives CASGFPSDRNSYNEQFF. The chain couples TRBV12-5 to TRBJ2-1; tentative D call: TRBD1 (5 bases). CDR1 is LGHNT, CDR2 FRNRAP, per germline. The CDR3 is made up of 17 amino acids. V gave up 3 bases and J gave up 1 base, with 16 bases separating them.

This clonotype was counted many times. This chain connects TRBV12-3 or TRBV12-4 to TRBJ1-2; D is undetermined. The CDR3 runs to 13 residues. The germline V and J ends were trimmed by 5 bases and 0 bases, with 7 bases remaining between them. In nucleotides, the CDR3 is TGTGCCAGCAGTCCAGGTCCTAACTATGGCTACACCTTC. Amino acids: CASSPGPNYGYTF.

In its sample, this clonotype was seen many times. The CDR3 sequence is CASRRTGAAYEQYV. The CDR3 coding sequence is TGTGCCAGCAGGCGGACAGGGGCGGCCTACGAGCAGTACGTC. The chain employs TRBV2 and TRBJ2-7; 9 bases agree with TRBD1. The CDR3 contains 14 residues. Germline values: CDR1 SNHLY, CDR2 FYNNEI. V was clipped by 6 bases and J by 2 bases; unmatched bases: 5.

V is TRBV7-9 and J is TRBJ1-5, with D unresolved. The germline V gene encodes CDR1 SEHNR and CDR2 FQNEAQ (reference sequence). CDR3 length equals 15 residues. The V gene lost 0 bases and the J gene lost 7 bases, with 13 bases spanning the gap. The DNA of the CDR3 is TGTGCCAGCAGCTTAGCATCAGGAGTGGAGCAGCCCCAGCATTTT. Amino acids: CASSLASGVEQPQHF.

As to this clonotype: A much larger clonotype is one base distant, so this may be a read error. For the CDR3, the DNA is TGTGCCAGCAGTTTAGCGAGGGCCTGGGGCAATGAGCAGTTCTTC. It encodes CASSLARAWGNEQFF. This chain links TRBV12-3 or TRBV12-4 with TRBJ2-1; TRBD2 is a possible D gene (5 bases). Trimming left V 0 bases short and J 6 bases short, with 12 bases between. This CDR3 spans 15 amino acids.